This T cell receptor beta chain was obtained from a study of cytomegalovirus exposure and HLA in healthy donors. Study findings and constraints: The authors confirmed in vitro that a few CMV-associated chains were specific for CMV antigens.

Concerning this clone: Antigen: not known.

The PCR employed 60 Vbeta primers together with 13 Jbeta primers. The assay was immunoSEQ multiplex PCR, and TCRdb's table has in-frame clones only and misses some. The sample has approximately 150,000 clones; around 86% are singletons. Regarding donors, all were healthy bone marrow donors. Trimming took off 1 base at V and 4 bases at J, with 12 bases between the two ends. The CDR3 runs to 14 residues. Germline assignment: CDR1 SGHNT and CDR2 YYREEE (reference sequence). This TCR derives from a man aged 50 or older in good health and CMV-seropositive. This sequence joins TRBV5-4 and TRBJ2-7, with a tentative D call TRBD2 (7 bases). Sequenced material: PBMCs. In DNA form, the CDR3 reads TGTGCCAGCAGCTTGACTGCGGGGGCTTACGAGCAGTACTTC. Encoded protein: CASSLTAGAYEQYF.